The rows below give T cell receptor beta chains drawn from one sample of a study of CD8 T cells in Susac syndrome. TCRdb redid the calling of the immunoSEQ multiplex PCR reads with MiXCR, one entry per CDR3 protein. The repertoire holds about 140,000 distinct CDR3 sequences, approximately 95% seen once, with roughly 0.29% in the top ten. The material sequenced was CD8+ T cells from PBMCs. Every receptor here comes from a human donor in good health. Each CDR3 is given with its conserved first and last residue. The D gene is left open where the match is weak. Some rows have no size entry. The others give once, few or many, or a class for an expanded clone.

j_gene,abundance,d_gene,len,v_gene,CDR3aa,CDR3nt
TRBJ2-3,once,TRBD2,16,TRBV2,CASSELREQLPNTQYF,TGTGCCAGCAGTGAGTTGCGGGAGCAACTTCCTAATACGCAGTATTTT
TRBJ2-7,.,TRBD2,15,TRBV27,CASSNPTSGTYEQYF,TGTGCCAGCAGCAACCCGACTAGCGGGACCTACGAGCAGTACTTC
TRBJ2-1,.,TRBD2,14,TRBV29-1,CSVTSGISYNEQFF,TGCAGCGTGACTAGCGGGATCTCCTACAATGAGCAGTTCTTC
TRBJ2-7,.,TRBD2,16,TRBV20-1,CSAPAPLAGGPYEQYF,TGCAGTGCTCCGGCCCCACTAGCGGGAGGGCCTTACGAGCAGTACTTC
TRBJ1-1,.,.,13,TRBV4-2,CASSRHQNTEAFF,TGTGCCAGCAGCCGACACCAGAACACTGAAGCTTTCTTT
TRBJ2-1,.,TRBD1,13,TRBV27,CASSLQTGTEQFF,TGTGCCAGCAGTCTCCAGACAGGGACTGAGCAGTTCTTC
TRBJ2-5,.,TRBD2,14,TRBV20-1,CSARTSGVVETQYF,TGCAGTGCTCGGACTAGCGGGGTGGTAGAGACCCAGTACTTC
TRBJ2-1,.,TRBD1,17,TRBV13,CASSLGTGGYPYNEQFF,TGTGCCAGCAGCTTAGGGACAGGGGGTTACCCTTACAATGAGCAGTTCTTC
TRBJ2-2,.,TRBD1,16,TRBV28,CASSDGTGGINGELFF,TGTGCCAGCAGTGACGGGACAGGGGGGATTAACGGGGAGCTGTTTTTT
TRBJ2-1,.,.,14,TRBV5-1,CASSLGQGRGEQFF,TGCGCCAGCAGCTTGGGGCAGGGTAGGGGTGAGCAGTTCTTC
TRBJ2-2,once,.,17,TRBV4-1,CASSSRGTGVSTGELFF,TGCGCCAGCAGCTCCCGTGGCACGGGAGTGAGCACCGGGGAGCTGTTTTTT
TRBJ2-1,.,TRBD2,16,TRBV7-9,CASSFGRGEGYNEQFF,TGTGCCAGCAGCTTCGGGAGAGGGGAGGGCTACAATGAGCAGTTCTTC
TRBJ2-7,.,TRBD2,17,TRBV20-1,CSARDRVTSGANYEQYF,TGCAGTGCTAGAGATAGGGTGACTAGCGGGGCGAACTACGAGCAGTACTTC
TRBJ2-7,.,.,15,TRBV28,CASSPLDRTGPEQYF,TGTGCCAGCAGTCCCTTGGACAGAACCGGCCCCGAGCAGTACTTC
TRBJ2-7,.,TRBD1,14,TRBV9,CASSDRDRGYEQYF,TGTGCCAGCAGCGACCGGGACAGGGGTTACGAGCAGTACTTC
TRBJ2-1,.,.,15,TRBV30,CAWSYILGAYNEQFF,TGTGCCTGGAGTTATATTTTAGGAGCATACAATGAGCAGTTCTTC
TRBJ2-5,.,TRBD2,16,TRBV27,CASSPLAGGPQETQYF,TGTGCCAGCAGTCCGCTAGCGGGAGGGCCTCAAGAGACCCAGTACTTC
TRBJ2-4,.,TRBD1,15,TRBV9,CASSERTGGGNIQYF,TGTGCCAGCAGCGAGAGGACAGGGGGCGGAAACATTCAGTACTTC
TRBJ2-3,.,TRBD2,15,TRBV4-2,CASSQDGGSSNTQYF,TGTGCCAGCAGCCAAGATGGCGGGAGTTCGAATACGCAGTATTTT
TRBJ2-1,few,.,14,TRBV12-3/TRBV12-4,CASSLQSSYNEQFF,TGTGCCAGCAGTTTACAGAGCTCCTACAATGAGCAGTTCTTC
TRBJ2-7,.,.,14,TRBV27,CASSAKDTLYEQYF,TGTGCCAGCAGTGCTAAAGACACCCTATACGAGCAGTACTTC
TRBJ2-5,.,.,14,TRBV7-2,CASSLAVYQETQYF,TGTGCCAGCAGCTTAGCAGTGTACCAAGAGACCCAGTACTTC
TRBJ2-7,.,TRBD1,15,TRBV28,CASSFRGQGRYEQYF,TGTGCCAGCAGTTTTCGGGGACAGGGGCGTTACGAGCAGTACTTC
TRBJ2-7,.,.,14,TRBV5-6,CASSLVTFVAEQYF,TGTGCCAGCAGCTTGGTAACCTTTGTTGCCGAGCAGTACTTC
TRBJ2-5,.,TRBD2,15,TRBV7-9,CASSFVGGPPETQYF,TGTGCCAGCAGCTTTGTGGGAGGGCCACCAGAGACCCAGTACTTC